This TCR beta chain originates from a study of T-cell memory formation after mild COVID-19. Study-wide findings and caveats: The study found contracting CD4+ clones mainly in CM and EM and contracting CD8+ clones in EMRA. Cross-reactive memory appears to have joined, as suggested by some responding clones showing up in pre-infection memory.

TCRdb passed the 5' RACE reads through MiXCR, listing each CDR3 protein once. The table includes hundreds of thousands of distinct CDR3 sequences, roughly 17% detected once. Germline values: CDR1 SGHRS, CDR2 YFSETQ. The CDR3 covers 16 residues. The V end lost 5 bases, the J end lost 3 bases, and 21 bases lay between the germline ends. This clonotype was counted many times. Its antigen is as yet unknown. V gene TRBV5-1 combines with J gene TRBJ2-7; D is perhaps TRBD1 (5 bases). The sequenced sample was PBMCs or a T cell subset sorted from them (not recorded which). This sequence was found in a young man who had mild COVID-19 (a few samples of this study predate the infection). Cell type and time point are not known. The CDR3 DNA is TGCGCCAGCAGAAGAGAAGGGGATCTGGCCCTCTACGAGCAGTACTTC. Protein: CASRREGDLALYEQYF.